The clone carrying this TCR beta chain was seen at least ten times. TCRdb itself ran the multiplex PCR reads through MiXCR, one entry per CDR3 protein. Of 270,000 or so distinct CDR3 sequences listed, over 25% are singletons. These data come from a study of breast tumors, draining lymph nodes, adjacent tissues. The lymph nodes were axillary draining lymph nodes from breast cancer patients. This sequence was found in a female donor with breast cancer. Some clones in this sample may be carry-over from other donors' samples. The specimen sequenced was axillary lymph node tissue.

CDR3 sequence: CASSGSASYEQYF. The CDR3, as DNA: TGTGCCAGCAGCGGCTCTGCGTCCTACGAGCAGTACTTC. The rearrangement joins TRBV9 to TRBJ2-7; D is undetermined. The germline CDR1 and CDR2 sequences are SGDLS and YYNGEE. Trimming stripped 3 bases from V and 1 base from J, with 8 bases between. This CDR3 spans 13 amino acids.